This TCR beta chain was captured by sequencing in a study of monozygotic twins with inflammatory bowel disease. Overall study results and limits: Clonotype overlap with others was lower in IBD patients than in healthy twins, a difference that was greatest with disease activity. Compared with healthy co-twins, IBD patients showed reduced TCRbeta repertoire diversity by inverse Simpson. Repertoire similarity did not separate concordant from discordant twins, possibly from limited power.

With regard to this clonotype: Its antigen is currently unknown.

The CDR3 is 14 amino acids. The germline V gene has CDR1 SGHNT and CDR2 YYREEE (reference sequence). Every TCR library used approximately 3,700 ng of total RNA. TCRdb re-called the 5' RACE reads, yielding one record per CDR3 amino acid sequence without DNA. Recorded here are over 120,000 distinct CDR3 sequences; the top ten clones represent over 1%. This TCR was recovered from a human donor with ulcerative colitis or Crohn's disease, or a healthy co-twin of an affected twin (not recorded which). The sequenced material came from blood. J is TRBJ1-2 and V is TRBV5-4; TCRdb returns TRBD1, unconfirmable since there is no DNA. Here the CDR3 reads CASSPRTGNYGYTF.